The T cell receptor beta chain described here comes from a study of T cell responses to AZD1222 COVID-19 vaccine. Study results and caveats: No repertoire was sampled before or during the peak T cell response, only after it. Seropositive status at baseline applied to only five to seven AZD1222 recipients.

Clones were sequenced by immunoSEQ multiplex PCR, and TCRdb holds only the in-frame ones, with some missing. The repertoire holds 150,000 or so clones, 90% seen once, with roughly 4% in the top ten. This clone was observed a few times. Its antigen is not identified. Germline values: CDR1 LGHDT, CDR2 YNNKEL (reference sequence). V was shortened by 4 bases and J by 6 bases, with 7 bases between the two germline ends. The CDR3 extends over 12 amino acids. This receptor was taken from an adult who received the MenACWY meningococcal vaccine as a control. The gene calls are TRBV3-1 (or the pseudogene TRBV3-2) and TRBJ1-3; no definite D call. The sample consisted of peripheral blood, taken 28 days after the second dose of the MenACWY control vaccine. CDR3 loop: CASSLFKNTIYF. CDR3 nucleotides: TGTGCCAGCAGCCTGTTTAAAAACACCATATATTTT.